The rows below give T cell receptor beta chains drawn from one sample of a study of blood T cell repertoires in COVID-19. Produced via immunoSEQ multiplex PCR; TCRdb's table is partial and in-frame only. The table includes 140,000 to 150,000 clones, around 89% detected once. Sequenced input: peripheral blood. All receptors derive from a man between 60 and 75 years old with active or convalescent COVID-19. Each CDR3 is given with its conserved first and last residue. D genes are given only for firm matches. Some rows mark clone size as missing; the rest say once, few, many or name a class of expanded clone.

>TRBV10-3|TRBJ1-2|-|-|15
CAISGGYRADYGYTF
TGTGCCATCAGTGGCGGGTATCGGGCCGACTATGGCTACACCTTC
>TRBV3-1/TRBV3-2|TRBJ2-2|-|TRBD2|17
CASSQVGRVIGTGELFF
TGTGCCAGCAGCCAAGTTGGGAGGGTAATTGGGACCGGGGAGCTGTTTTTT
>TRBV21-1|TRBJ1-1|-|-|16
CASSKGTGDMNTEAFF
TGTGCCAGCAGCAAAGGGACAGGGGACATGAACACTGAAGCTTTCTTT
>TRBV19|TRBJ2-1|-|-|16
CASSSRGPSSYNEQFF
TGTGCCAGTAGTAGCCGGGGTCCGAGCTCCTACAATGAGCAGTTCTTC
>TRBV4-3|TRBJ2-2|-|-|13
CASSLPSAGELFF
TGCGCCAGCAGCCTTCCTTCGGCCGGGGAGCTGTTTTTT
>TRBV18|TRBJ2-4|-|TRBD1|14
CASSPRDRVDIQYF
TGTGCCAGCTCACCACGGGACAGGGTTGACATTCAGTACTTC
>TRBV6-1|TRBJ1-2|-|-|14
CASSELRVWVGYTF
TGTGCCAGCAGTGAATTACGGGTGTGGGTTGGCTACACCTTC
>TRBV24-1|TRBJ1-6|-|-|14
CATSGDGDNSPLHF
TGTGCCACCAGTGGTGACGGAGATAATTCACCCCTCCACTTT
>TRBV7-8|TRBJ2-3|-|TRBD2|14
CASGLAGFEDTQYF
TGTGCCAGCGGGCTAGCGGGATTTGAAGATACGCAGTATTTT
>TRBV6-6|TRBJ1-5|-|-|13
CASSYTDHQPQHF
TGTGCCAGCAGTTACACAGACCATCAGCCCCAGCATTTT
>TRBV6-5|TRBJ1-2|-|-|14
CASIKGVSNYGYTF
TGTGCCAGCATTAAAGGAGTTTCTAACTATGGCTACACCTTC
>TRBV4-3|TRBJ1-1|few|-|12
CASSQVLWGGDF
TGCGCCAGCAGCCAAGTTCTGTGGGGGGGAGATTTT
>TRBV28|TRBJ2-1|-|TRBD2|15
CASVTAGGQWNEQFF
TGTGCCAGCGTGACAGCGGGAGGGCAATGGAATGAGCAGTTCTTC